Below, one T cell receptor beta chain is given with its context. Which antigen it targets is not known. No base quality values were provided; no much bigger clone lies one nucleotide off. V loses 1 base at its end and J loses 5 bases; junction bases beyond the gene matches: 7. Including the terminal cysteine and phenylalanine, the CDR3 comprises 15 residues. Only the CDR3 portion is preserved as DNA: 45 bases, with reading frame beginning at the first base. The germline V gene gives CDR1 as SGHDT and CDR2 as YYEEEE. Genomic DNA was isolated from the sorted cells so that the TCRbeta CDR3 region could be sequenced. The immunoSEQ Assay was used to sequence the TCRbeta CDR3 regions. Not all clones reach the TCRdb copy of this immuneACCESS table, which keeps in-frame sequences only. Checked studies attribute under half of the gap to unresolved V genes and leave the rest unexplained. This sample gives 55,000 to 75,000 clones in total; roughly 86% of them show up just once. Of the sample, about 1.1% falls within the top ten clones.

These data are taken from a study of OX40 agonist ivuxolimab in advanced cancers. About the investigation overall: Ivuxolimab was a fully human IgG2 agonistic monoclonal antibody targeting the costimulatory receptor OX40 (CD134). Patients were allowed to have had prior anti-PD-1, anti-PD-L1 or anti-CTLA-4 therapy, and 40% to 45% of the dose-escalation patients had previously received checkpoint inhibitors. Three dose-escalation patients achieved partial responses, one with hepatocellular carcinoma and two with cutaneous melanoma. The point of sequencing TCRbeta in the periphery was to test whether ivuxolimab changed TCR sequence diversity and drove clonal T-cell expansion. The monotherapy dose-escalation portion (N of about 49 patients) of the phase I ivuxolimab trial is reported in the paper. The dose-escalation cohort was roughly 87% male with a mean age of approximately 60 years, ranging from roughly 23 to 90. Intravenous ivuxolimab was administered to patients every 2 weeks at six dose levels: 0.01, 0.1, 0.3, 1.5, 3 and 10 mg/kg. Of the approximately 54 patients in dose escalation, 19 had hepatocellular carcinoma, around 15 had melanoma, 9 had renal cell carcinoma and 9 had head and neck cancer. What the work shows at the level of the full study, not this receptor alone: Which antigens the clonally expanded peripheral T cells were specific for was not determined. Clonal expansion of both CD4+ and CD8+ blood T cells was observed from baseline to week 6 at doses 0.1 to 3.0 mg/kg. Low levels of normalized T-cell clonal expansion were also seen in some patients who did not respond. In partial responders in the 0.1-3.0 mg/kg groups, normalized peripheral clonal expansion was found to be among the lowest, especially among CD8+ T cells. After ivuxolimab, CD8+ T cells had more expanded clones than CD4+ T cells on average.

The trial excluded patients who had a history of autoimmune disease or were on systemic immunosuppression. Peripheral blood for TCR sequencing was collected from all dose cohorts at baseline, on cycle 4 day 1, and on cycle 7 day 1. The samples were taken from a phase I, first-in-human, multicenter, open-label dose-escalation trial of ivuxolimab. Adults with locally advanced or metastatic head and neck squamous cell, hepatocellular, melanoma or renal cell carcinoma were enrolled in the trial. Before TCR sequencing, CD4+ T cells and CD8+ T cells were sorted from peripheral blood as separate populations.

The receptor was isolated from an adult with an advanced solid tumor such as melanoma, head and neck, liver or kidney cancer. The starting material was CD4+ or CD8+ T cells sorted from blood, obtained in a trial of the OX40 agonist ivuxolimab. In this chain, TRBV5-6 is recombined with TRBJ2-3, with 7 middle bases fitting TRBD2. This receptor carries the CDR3 CASSLWGGSQDTQYF. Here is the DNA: TGTGCCAGCAGCTTGTGGGGCGGGAGTCAAGATACGCAGTATTTT.